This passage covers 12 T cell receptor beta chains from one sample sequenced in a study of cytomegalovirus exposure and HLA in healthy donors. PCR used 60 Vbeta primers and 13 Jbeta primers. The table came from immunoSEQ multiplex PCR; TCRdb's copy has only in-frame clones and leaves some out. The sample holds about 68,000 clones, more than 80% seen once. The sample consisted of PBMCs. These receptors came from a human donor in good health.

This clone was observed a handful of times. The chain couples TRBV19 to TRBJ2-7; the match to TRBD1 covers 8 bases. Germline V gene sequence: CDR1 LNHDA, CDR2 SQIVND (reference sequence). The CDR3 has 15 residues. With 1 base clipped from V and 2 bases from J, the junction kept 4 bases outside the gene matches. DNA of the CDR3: TGTGCCAGTAGTATAGGGACAGGGAATACCTACGAGCAGTACTTC. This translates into CASSIGTGNTYEQYF.

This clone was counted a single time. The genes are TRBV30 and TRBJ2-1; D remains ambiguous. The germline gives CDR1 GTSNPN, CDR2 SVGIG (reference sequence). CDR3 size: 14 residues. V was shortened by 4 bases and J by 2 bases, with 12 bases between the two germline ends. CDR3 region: CAWTFAVPYNEQFF. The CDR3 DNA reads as TGTGCCTGGACTTTCGCGGTCCCCTACAATGAGCAGTTCTTC.

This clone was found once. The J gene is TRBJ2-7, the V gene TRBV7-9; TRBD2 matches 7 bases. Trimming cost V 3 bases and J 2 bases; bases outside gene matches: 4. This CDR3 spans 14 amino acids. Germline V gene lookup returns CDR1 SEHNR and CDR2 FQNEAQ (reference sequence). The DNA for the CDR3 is TGTGCCAGCAGCTTTGACGCGGGAGCCTACGAGCAGTACTTC. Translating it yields CASSFDAGAYEQYF.

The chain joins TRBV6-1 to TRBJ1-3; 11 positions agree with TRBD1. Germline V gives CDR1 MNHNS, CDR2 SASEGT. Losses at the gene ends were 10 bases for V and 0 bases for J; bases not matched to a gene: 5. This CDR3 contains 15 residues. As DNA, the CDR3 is TGTGCCACCAGGGGACAGGGGGTCTCTGGAAACACCATATATTTT. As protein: CATRGQGVSGNTIYF.

The CDR3 region has the DNA TGTGCCAGCAGCGGGGGGGGCAGGGGAGAGACCCAGTACTTC. The encoded protein is CASSGGGRGETQYF. J is TRBJ2-5 and V is TRBV9; TRBD2 is a possible D gene (7 bases). Trimming removed 3 bases at V and 4 bases at J, with 13 bases between. Germline V gene data show CDR1 as SGDLS and CDR2 as YYNGEE. This CDR3 is 14 amino acids long.

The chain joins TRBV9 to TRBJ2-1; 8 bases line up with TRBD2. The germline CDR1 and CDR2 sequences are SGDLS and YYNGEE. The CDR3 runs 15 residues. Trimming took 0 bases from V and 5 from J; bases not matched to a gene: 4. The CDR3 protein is CASSVDISGNNEQFF. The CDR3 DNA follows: TGTGCCAGCAGCGTAGATATTAGCGGGAACAATGAGCAGTTCTTC.

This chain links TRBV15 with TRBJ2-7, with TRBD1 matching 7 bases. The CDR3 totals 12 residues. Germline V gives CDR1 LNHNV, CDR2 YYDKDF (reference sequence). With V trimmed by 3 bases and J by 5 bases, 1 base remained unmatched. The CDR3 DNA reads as TGTGCCACCAGCAGTACAGGGGACGAGCAGTACTTC. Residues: CATSSTGDEQYF.

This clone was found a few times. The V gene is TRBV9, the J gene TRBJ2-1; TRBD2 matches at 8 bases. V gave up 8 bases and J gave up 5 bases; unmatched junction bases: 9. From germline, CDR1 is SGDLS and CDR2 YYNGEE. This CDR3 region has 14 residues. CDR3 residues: CASSISGENNEQFF. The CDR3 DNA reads TGTGCCAGTTCCATTAGCGGGGAGAACAATGAGCAGTTCTTC.

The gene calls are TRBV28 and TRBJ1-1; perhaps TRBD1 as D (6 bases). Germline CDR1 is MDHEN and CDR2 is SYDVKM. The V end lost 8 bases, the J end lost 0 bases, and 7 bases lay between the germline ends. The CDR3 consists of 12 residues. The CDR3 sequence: CASGGLNTEAFF. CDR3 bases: TGTGCCAGCGGGGGCTTGAACACTGAAGCTTTCTTT.

This CDR3 reads CASSLDRARLKGYTF. Written as DNA, the CDR3 is TGTGCCAGCAGTTTGGACAGGGCGAGGTTAAAGGGCTACACCTTC. The rearrangement links TRBV27 to TRBJ1-2; 8 bases map to TRBD1. The V gene end was trimmed by 3 bases and the J gene end by 8 bases; junction bases not matched to a gene: 11. The germline V gene encodes CDR1 MNHEY and CDR2 SMNVEV (reference sequence). The CDR3 is 15 residues long.

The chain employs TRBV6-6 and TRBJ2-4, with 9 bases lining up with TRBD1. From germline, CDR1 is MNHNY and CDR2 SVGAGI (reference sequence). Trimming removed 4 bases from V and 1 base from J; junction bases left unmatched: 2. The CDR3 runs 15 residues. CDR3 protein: CASSSQGAAKNIQYF. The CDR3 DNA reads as TGTGCCAGCAGTTCACAGGGGGCTGCCAAAAACATTCAGTACTTC.

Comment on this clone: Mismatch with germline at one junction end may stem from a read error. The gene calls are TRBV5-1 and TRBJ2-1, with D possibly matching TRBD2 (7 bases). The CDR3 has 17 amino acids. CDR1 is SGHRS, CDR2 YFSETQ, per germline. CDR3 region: CASRLGGGHRSYNEQFF. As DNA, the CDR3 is TGCGCCAGCAGATTGGGGGGGGGCCATCGTTCCTACAATGAGCAGTTCTTC.